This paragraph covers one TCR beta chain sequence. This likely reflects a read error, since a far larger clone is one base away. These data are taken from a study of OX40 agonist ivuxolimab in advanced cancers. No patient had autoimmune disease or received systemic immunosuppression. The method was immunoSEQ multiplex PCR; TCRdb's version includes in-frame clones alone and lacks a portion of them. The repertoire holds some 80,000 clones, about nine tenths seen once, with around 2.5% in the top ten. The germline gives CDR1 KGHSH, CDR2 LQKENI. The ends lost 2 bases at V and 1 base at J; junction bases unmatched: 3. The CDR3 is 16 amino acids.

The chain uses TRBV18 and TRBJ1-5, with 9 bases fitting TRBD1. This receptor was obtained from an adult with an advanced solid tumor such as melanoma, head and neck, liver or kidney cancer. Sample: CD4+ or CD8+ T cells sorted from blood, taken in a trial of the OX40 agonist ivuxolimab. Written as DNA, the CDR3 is TGTGCCAGCTCACCAGCCGGGACAGGGAGCAATCAGCCCCAGCATTTT. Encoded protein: CASSPAGTGSNQPQHF.